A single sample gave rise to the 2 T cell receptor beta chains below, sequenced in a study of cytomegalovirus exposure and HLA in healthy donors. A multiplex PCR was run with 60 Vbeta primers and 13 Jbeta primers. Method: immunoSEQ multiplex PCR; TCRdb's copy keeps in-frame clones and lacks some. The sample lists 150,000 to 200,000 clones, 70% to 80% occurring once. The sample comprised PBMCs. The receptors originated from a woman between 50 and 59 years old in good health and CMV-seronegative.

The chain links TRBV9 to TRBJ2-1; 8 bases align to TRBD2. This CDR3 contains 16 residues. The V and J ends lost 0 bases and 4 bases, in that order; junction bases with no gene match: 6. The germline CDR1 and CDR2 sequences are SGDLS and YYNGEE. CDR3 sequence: CASSVASSGLYNEQFF. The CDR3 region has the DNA TGTGCCAGCAGCGTAGCTTCTAGCGGGCTGTACAATGAGCAGTTCTTC.

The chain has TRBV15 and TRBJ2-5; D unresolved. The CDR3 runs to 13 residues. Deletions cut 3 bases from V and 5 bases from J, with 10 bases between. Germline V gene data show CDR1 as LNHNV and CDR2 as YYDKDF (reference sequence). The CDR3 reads CATSRSPLETQYF. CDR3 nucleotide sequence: TGTGCCACCAGCAGGTCTCCGTTGGAGACCCAGTACTTC. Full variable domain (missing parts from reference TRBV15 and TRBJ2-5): DAMVIQNPRYQVTQFGKPVTLSCSQTLNHNVMYWYQQKSSQAPKLLFHYYDKDFNNEADTPDNFQSRRPNTSFCFLDIRSPGLGDTAMYLCATSRSPLETQYFGPGTRLLVL.